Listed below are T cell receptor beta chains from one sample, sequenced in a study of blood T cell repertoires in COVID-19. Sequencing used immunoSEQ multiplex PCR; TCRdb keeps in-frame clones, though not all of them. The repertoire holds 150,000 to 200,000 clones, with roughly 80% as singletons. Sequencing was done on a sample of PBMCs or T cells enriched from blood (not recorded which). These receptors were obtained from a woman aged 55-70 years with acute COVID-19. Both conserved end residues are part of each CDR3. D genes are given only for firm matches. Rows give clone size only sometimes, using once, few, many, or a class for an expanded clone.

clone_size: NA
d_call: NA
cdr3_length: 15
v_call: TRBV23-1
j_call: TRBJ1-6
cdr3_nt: TGCGCCAGCACGCGTAAAAGGGGCAGACTTTCACCCCTCCACTTT
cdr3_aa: CASTRKRGRLSPLHF

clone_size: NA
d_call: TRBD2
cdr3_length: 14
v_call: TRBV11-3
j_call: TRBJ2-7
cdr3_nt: TGTGCCAGCAGCCCGGGACTAGCCAACTACGAGCAGTACTTC
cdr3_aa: CASSPGLANYEQYF

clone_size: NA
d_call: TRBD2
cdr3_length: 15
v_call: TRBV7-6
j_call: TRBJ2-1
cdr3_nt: TGTGCCAGCAGCTTGAGCGGGGGGCCATACAATGAGCAGTTCTTC
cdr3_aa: CASSLSGGPYNEQFF

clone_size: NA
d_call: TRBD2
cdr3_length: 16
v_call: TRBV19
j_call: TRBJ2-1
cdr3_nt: TGTGCCAGTAGTATCGTGGGACTAGCGGGAAATAATGAGCAGTTCTTC
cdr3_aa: CASSIVGLAGNNEQFF

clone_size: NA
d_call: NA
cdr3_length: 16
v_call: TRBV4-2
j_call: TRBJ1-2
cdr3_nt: TGTGCCAGCAGCCCAATGGAATTGGAACAGATCTATGGCTACACCTTC
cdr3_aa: CASSPMELEQIYGYTF

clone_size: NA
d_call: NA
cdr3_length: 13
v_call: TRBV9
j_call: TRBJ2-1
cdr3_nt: TGTGCCAGCAGCGGGGGGCCTCGGGATGAGCAGTTCTTC
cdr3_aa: CASSGGPRDEQFF

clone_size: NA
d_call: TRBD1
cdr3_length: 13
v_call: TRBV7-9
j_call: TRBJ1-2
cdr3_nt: TGTGCCAGCAGCTTAAAGGACAGGGCTGGCTACACCTTC
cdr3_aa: CASSLKDRAGYTF

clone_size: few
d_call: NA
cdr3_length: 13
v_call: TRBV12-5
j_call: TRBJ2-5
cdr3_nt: TGTGCTAGTGGCCGGGACACCCAAGAGACCCAGTACTTC
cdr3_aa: CASGRDTQETQYF

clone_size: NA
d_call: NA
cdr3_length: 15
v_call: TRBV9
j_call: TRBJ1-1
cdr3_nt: TGTGCCAGCAGCGTAAAGGACAACATGAACACTGAAGCTTTCTTT
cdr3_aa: CASSVKDNMNTEAFF

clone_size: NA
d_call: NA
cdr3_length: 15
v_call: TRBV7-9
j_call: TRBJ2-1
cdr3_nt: TGTGCCAGCAGCTTGAGAGGGCCTGGCTACAATGAGCAGTTCTTC
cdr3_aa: CASSLRGPGYNEQFF

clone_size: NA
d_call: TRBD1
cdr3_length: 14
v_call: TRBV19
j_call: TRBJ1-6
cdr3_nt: TGTGCCAGTAGTCCCCGGGACAGGGGCTCACCCCTCCACTTT
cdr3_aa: CASSPRDRGSPLHF

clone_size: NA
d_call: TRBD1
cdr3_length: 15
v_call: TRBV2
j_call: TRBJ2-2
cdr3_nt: TGTGCCATACACTCGGGACAGGCCGACACCGGGGAGCTGTTTTTT
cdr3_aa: CAIHSGQADTGELFF

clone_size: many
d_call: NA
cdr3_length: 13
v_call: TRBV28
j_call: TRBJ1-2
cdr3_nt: TGTGCCAGCAGTTCGTCGGGGTTCTATGGCTACACCTTC
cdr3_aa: CASSSSGFYGYTF

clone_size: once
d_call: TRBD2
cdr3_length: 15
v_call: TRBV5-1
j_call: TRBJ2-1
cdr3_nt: TGCGCCAGCAGCTTAATACCTAGCGGGAACAATGAGCAGTTCTTC
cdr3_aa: CASSLIPSGNNEQFF

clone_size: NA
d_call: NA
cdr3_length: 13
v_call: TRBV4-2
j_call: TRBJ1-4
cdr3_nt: TGTGCCAGCAGCCAAGCCCGAAGCGAAAAACTGTTTTTT
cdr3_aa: CASSQARSEKLFF

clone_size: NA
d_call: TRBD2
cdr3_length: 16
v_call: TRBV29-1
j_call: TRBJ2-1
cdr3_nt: TGCAGCGTTGAAGATCACGGGACTAGCGGATACAATGAGCAGTTCTTC
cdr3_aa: CSVEDHGTSGYNEQFF

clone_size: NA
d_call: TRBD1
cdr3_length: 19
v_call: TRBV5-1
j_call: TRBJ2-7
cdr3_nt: TGCGCCAGCAGCTTGGATCCCAAAAAGACAGGGGGCTACTCCTACGAGCAGTACTTC
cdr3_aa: CASSLDPKKTGGYSYEQYF

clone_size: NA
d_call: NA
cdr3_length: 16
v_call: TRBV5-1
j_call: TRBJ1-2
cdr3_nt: TGCGCCAGCAGCCGTGCGGACAAATCCCTTGGGTATGGCTACACCTTC
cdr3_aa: CASSRADKSLGYGYTF

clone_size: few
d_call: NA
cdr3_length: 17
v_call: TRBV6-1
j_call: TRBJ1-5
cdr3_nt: TGTGCCAGCAGTGAAGCGCTTCCCGGGAATGGCAATCAGCCCCAGCATTTT
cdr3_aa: CASSEALPGNGNQPQHF

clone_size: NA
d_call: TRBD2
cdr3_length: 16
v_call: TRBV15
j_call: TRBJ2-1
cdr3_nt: TGTGCCACCAGCAGAGATACTAGCGGGGGTTACAATGAGCAGTTCTTC
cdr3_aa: CATSRDTSGGYNEQFF

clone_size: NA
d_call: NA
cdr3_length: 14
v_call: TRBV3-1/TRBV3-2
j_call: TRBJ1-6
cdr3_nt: TGTGCCAGCAGCCAGGGGGCGTTTAATTCACCCCTCCACTTT
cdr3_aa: CASSQGAFNSPLHF

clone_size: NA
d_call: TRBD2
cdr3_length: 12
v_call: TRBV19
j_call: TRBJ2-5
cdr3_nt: TGTGCCAGTTCCCCCCGGGGAGGGGACCAGTACTTC
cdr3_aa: CASSPRGGDQYF

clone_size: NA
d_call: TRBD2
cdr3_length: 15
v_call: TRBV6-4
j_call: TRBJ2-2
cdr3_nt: TGTGCCAGCAGTGAGGCCGGGGGGGACGCCGGGGAGCTGTTTTTT
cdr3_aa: CASSEAGGDAGELFF

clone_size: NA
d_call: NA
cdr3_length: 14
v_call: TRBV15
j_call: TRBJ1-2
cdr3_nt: TGTGCCACCAGCAGTGGCGGGACGCGCTATGGCTACACCTTC
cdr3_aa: CATSSGGTRYGYTF

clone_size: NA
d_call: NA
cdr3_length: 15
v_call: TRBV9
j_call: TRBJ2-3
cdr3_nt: TGTGCCAGCAGCGAACGGCAGGAGGACACAGATACGCAGTATTTT
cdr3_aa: CASSERQEDTDTQYF

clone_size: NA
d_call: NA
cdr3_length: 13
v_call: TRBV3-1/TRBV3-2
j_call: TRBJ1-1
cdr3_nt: TGTGCCAGCAGCCTAGGAAGGGACTCTGAAGCTTTCTTT
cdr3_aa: CASSLGRDSEAFF

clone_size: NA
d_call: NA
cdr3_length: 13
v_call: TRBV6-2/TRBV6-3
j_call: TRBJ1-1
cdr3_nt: TGTGCCAGCAGTTACTTCTCCGACACTGAAGCTTTCTTT
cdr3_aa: CASSYFSDTEAFF

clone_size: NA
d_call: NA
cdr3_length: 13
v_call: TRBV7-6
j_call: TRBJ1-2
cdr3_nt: TGTGCCAGCAGCACCACAGGGATTTCTGGCTACACCTTC
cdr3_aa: CASSTTGISGYTF

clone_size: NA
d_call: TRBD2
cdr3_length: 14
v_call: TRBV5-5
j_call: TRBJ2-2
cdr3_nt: TGTGCCAGCAGCTTGCTAGCGGGAGAGGGGGAGCTGTTTTTT
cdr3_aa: CASSLLAGEGELFF

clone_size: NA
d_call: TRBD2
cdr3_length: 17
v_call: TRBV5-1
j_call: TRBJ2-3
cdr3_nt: TGCGCCAGCAGCTTGGGACTAGCGGGGGGGCAGTCAGATACGCAGTATTTT
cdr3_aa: CASSLGLAGGQSDTQYF

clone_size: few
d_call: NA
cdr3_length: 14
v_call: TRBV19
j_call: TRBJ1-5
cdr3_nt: TGTGCCAGTTGTGGCCACCCGGGAAATCAGCCCCAGCATTTT
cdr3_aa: CASCGHPGNQPQHF

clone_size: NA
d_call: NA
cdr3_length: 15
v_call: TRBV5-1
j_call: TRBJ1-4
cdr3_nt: TGCGCCAGCAGCTGGCAGCAGGCAACTAATGAAAAACTGTTTTTT
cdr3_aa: CASSWQQATNEKLFF

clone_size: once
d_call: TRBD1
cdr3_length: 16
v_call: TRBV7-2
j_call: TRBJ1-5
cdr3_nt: TGTGCCAGCAGCCTAGATACAGGGGGTAGCAATCAGCCCCAGCATTTT
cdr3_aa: CASSLDTGGSNQPQHF

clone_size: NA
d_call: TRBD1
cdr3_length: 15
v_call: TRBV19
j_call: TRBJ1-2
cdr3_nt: TGTGCCAGTAGTCCCTGGACAGGGAACACCTATGGCTACACCTTC
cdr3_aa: CASSPWTGNTYGYTF

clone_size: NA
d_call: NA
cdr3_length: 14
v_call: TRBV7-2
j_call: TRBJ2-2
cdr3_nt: TGTGCCAGCAGACAGGATCCGGCTTCCGGGGAGCTGTTTTTT
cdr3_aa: CASRQDPASGELFF

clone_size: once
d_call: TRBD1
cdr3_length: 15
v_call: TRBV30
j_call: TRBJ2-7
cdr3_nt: TGTGCCTGGAGTCGCCCCGGGACAGGGGCCTACGAGCAGTACTTC
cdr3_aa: CAWSRPGTGAYEQYF

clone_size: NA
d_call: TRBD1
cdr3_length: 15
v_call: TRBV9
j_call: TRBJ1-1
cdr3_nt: TGTGCCAGCAGCGCTGTCGCGACAGGGCACACTGAAGCTTTCTTT
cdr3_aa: CASSAVATGHTEAFF

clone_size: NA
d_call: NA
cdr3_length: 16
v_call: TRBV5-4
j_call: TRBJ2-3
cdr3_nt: TGTGCCAGCAGTTCAGTGCAGGGGGGCGCCTCAGATACGCAGTATTTT
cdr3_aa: CASSSVQGGASDTQYF

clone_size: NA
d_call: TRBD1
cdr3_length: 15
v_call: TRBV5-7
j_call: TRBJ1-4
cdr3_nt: TGTGCCACCCAGACAGGGAGAGCGGATAATGAAAAACTGTTTTTT
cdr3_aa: CATQTGRADNEKLFF